Here is one T cell receptor beta chain with its context. Its antigen remains unidentified. These data come from a study of cytomegalovirus exposure and HLA in healthy donors. 13 Jbeta primers and 60 Vbeta primers were used for the PCR. Profiled with immunoSEQ multiplex PCR; TCRdb holds only in-frame clones, not every one. The listing records around 64,000 clones. Germline values: CDR1 LGHNA, CDR2 YSLEER. V was clipped by 1 base and J by 14 bases, with 18 bases between them. The CDR3 extends over 14 amino acids. Notes on the study in general: In a later analysis, across HLA loci, associated TCR counts were highest for DRB1, lowest for HLA-C. A later analysis associated 15,000 to 20,000 TCR beta sequences with HLA alleles at a 0.05 false discovery rate. With later analysis, a missense DCLRE1C variant became linked to TCR beta V- and J-gene trimming.

The chain links TRBV4-3 to TRBJ2-1; D not certain. The TCR sequence derives from a female donor in good health and CMV-seropositive. The sequenced sample was PBMCs. CDR3 protein: CASSQVQADRFKFF. CDR3 DNA sequence: TGCGCCAGCAGCCAAGTCCAGGCAGATCGGTTTAAGTTCTTC.